The clone carrying this TCR beta chain occurred a few times. Antigen: not known. The sample comes from a study of cytomegalovirus exposure and HLA in healthy donors. Regarding the study as a whole: TCR sequences were mostly rare, though some public TCRs occurred in many donors. Analysis was carried out at a later point, and it linked a missense DCLRE1C variant to TCR beta V- and J-gene trimming. In an earlier analysis, in under 700 donors, most V segments appeared productive either ~87% or ~30% of the time.

The donors, nominally healthy at sampling, likely had unrecorded immune exposures. PCR used 60 Vbeta primers and 13 Jbeta primers. Produced via immunoSEQ multiplex PCR; TCRdb's table is partial and in-frame only. Of 170,000 or so clones listed, around three quarters are singletons. This CDR3 is 13 amino acids long. With 5 bases clipped from V and 13 bases from J, the junction kept 10 bases outside the gene matches. CDR1 is SGHTA, CDR2 FQGNSA, per germline. Sample: PBMCs. This clonotype was sampled from a woman aged 45-59 years in good health and CMV-seropositive. The rearrangement uses TRBV7-2 and TRBJ2-1; 8 bases are shared with TRBD2. The CDR3 nucleotides read TGTGCCAGCAGCCCCGGGCACGGGAGGGCCCAGTTCTTC. Amino acid sequence: CASSPGHGRAQFF.